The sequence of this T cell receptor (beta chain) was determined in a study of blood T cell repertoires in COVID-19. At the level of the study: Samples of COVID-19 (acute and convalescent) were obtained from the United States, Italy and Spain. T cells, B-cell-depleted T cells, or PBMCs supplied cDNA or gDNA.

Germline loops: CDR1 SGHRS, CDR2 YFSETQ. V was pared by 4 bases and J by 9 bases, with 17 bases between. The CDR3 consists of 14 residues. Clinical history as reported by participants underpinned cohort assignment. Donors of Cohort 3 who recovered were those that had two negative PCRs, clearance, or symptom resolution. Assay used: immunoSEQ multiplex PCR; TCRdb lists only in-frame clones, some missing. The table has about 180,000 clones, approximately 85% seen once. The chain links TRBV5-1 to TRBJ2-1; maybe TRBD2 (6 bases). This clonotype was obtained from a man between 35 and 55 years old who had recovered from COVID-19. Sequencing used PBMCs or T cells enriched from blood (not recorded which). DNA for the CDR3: TGCGCCAGCAGCCCCGGGGGAGGACGCCTTGAGCAGTTCTTC. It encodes CASSPGGGRLEQFF.